The present TCR beta chain was sequenced within a study of early T cells in non-severe SARS-CoV-2 infection. In this sample, this clonotype turned up many times. Trimming pared 3 bases from V and 5 bases from J, leaving 8 bases between. Germline values: CDR1 KGHSH, CDR2 LQKENI. The CDR3 is 13 amino acids. TCRdb called the 5' RACE reads again in MiXCR, with one record for every CDR3 protein. Of about 81,000 distinct CDR3 sequences in the sample, 5.5% to 7.5% are singletons; the top ten hold roughly 8%. Sequenced sample: whole blood. The source is an adult who was a healthcare worker with PCR-confirmed SARS-CoV-2 infection or an uninfected control (not recorded which). The rearrangement joins TRBV18 to TRBJ1-5; maybe TRBD1 (5 bases). Here the CDR3 reads CASSPWGDQPQHF. DNA of the CDR3: TGTGCCAGCTCACCGTGGGGGGATCAGCCCCAGCATTTT.